The T cell receptor beta chain described here comes from a study of OX40 agonist ivuxolimab in advanced cancers. The CDR3 consists of 14 residues. The germline V and J ends were trimmed by 11 bases and 0 bases, with 13 bases remaining between them. CDR1 and CDR2 (germline): SEHNR, FQNEAQ (reference sequence). Generated by immunoSEQ multiplex PCR, the TCRdb table keeps only in-frame clones and is missing some. The sample lists 95,000 to 100,000 clones; about 80% were seen once. By sample fraction, this clone is medium-sized. The sample was CD4+ or CD8+ T cells sorted from blood, taken in a trial of the OX40 agonist ivuxolimab. The sequence came from an adult with an advanced solid tumor such as melanoma, head and neck, liver or kidney cancer. The gene calls are TRBV7-9 and TRBJ2-2; D perhaps matches TRBD2 (6 bases). The CDR3 DNA reads TGTGCCGGGGGGAGATACGCGAACACCGGGGAGCTGTTTTTT. It codes for CAGGRYANTGELFF. The variable domain in full, completed from reference TRBV7-9 and TRBJ2-2, reads DTGVSQNPRHKITKRGQNVTFRCDPISEHNRLYWYRQTLGQGPEFLTYFQNEAQLEKSRLLSDRFSAERPKGSFSTLEIQRTEQGDSAMYLCAGGRYANTGELFFGEGSRLTVL.